The next 2 T cell receptor beta chains were all read from a single sample in a study of T-cell memory formation after mild COVID-19. Using its own MiXCR run on the 5' RACE reads, TCRdb lists one record per CDR3 protein. Counted here are around 510,000 distinct CDR3 sequences, roughly 20% occurring once; the ten biggest clones make up about 8.2%. Sequenced material: PBMCs or a T cell subset sorted from them (not recorded which). Receptors were obtained from an adult woman who had mild COVID-19 (a few samples of this study predate the infection). Cell type and time point are not known.

The rearrangement links TRBV15 to TRBJ1-6, with 7 bases that match TRBD1. CDR1 LNHNV and CDR2 YYDKDF come from the germline V gene (reference sequence). The CDR3 consists of 15 residues. V lost 0 bases and J lost 9; bases outside the gene matches: 5. Written as DNA, the CDR3 is TGTGCCACCAGCAGAGACAGGGGGTTGAGTTCACCCCTCCACTTT. Translation: CATSRDRGLSSPLHF.

This clonotype has a handful of counts. This chain connects TRBV19 to TRBJ2-4; D is uncertain. Per the germline V gene, CDR1 is LNHDA and CDR2 is SQIVND (reference sequence). V was shortened by 10 bases and J by 0 bases, with 10 bases between the two germline ends. There are 13 residues in the CDR3. The CDR3, as DNA: TGTGCCACCCCGGGTGTAGCCAAAAACATTCAGTACTTC. Amino acids: CATPGVAKNIQYF.